This T cell receptor (beta chain) was identified during a study of identical twins. Germline CDR1 reads MNHNS; CDR2 reads SASEGT. V was shortened by 1 base and J by 13 bases, with 23 bases between the two germline ends. The CDR3 runs to 15 residues. MiXCR was run by TCRdb on the 5' RACE reads, yielding one entry per CDR3 protein. The sample records approximately 550,000 distinct CDR3 sequences, about 20% being singletons. These sequences were also reported in another study, on yellow fever vaccine responses in identical twins.

Sequenced: CD4+ T cells sorted from blood. The TCR comes from a young woman in good health. The genes are TRBV6-1 and TRBJ2-7, with D tentatively TRBD2 (7 bases). The CDR3 sequence: CASSEVLGGPTPRYV. CDR3 in DNA: TGTGCCAGCAGTGAAGTTCTGGGGGGGCCCACTCCGCGCTACGTC.